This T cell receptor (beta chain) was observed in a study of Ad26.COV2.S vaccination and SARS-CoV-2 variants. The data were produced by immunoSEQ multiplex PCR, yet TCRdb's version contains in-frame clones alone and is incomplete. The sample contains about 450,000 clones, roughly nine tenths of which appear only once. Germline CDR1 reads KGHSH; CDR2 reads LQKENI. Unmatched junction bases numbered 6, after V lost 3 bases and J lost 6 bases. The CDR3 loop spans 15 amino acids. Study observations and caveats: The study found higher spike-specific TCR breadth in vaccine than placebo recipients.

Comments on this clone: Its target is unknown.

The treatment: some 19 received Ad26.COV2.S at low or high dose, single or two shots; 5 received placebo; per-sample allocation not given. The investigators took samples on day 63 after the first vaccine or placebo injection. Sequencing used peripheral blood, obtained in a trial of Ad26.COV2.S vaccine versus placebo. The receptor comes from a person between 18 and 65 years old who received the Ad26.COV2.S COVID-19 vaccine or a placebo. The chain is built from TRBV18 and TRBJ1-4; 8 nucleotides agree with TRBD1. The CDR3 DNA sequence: TGTGCCAGCTCACCCGACAGGGGAATATATGAAAAACTGTTTTTT. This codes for CASSPDRGIYEKLFF.